Included here is one TCR beta chain sequence, with context. The antigen remains undetermined. TCRdb keeps only in-frame clones here, not all; method: immunoSEQ multiplex PCR. The table lists tens of thousands of clones, approximately 80% of them singletons. These data come from a study of graft-versus-host responses after intestinal transplantation. Study in general: Once they had received anti-thymocyte globulin induction, all recipients took tacrolimus and steroids for about 3 years.

Notes on the study in general: GvH clones occurred in recipient marrow; some first appeared in ileum or blood.

CDR1 DFQATT and CDR2 SNEGSKA come from the germline V gene (reference sequence). The V end was cut by 8 bases, the J end by 4 bases, with 9 bases between. The CDR3 extends over 11 amino acids. The TCR was taken from a human donor who was the organ donor for an intestinal transplant. This sequence joins TRBV20-1 and TRBJ1-5; D gene uncertain. The specimen was unstimulated CD4+ T cells sorted from spleen or lymph node cells, collected before transplant. The CDR3, as DNA: TGCAGTAGAGGTGGTAATCAGCCCCAGCATTTT. Translated, it gives CSRGGNQPQHF.